The text below deals with one TCR beta chain. The sample is drawn from a study of blood T cell repertoires in COVID-19. Study-level background: Specimens from acute and convalescent COVID-19 originated in the United States, Italy and Spain.

In germline, CDR1 is LGHDT, CDR2 YNNKEL (reference sequence). CDR3 size: 14 residues. The V segment lost 5 bases and the J segment 2 bases; nucleotides outside the gene matches: 5. In the original processing: Reference gene primer amplification yielded estimated nucleated cell counts. The assay was immunoSEQ multiplex PCR, and TCRdb's table has in-frame clones only and misses some. That table gives V, J and clone size, and the DNA gave D and trimming. The profile covers approximately 290,000 clones, with about 80% appearing a single time and 15% to 18% taken by the ten largest. In Seattle, patients joined the study during active infection and were tracked longitudinally.

The V and J genes are TRBV3-1 (or the pseudogene TRBV3-2) and TRBJ1-1; TRBD1 matches at 7 bases. This TCR came from a person aged 70 to 80 with COVID-19, enrolled during active disease. What was sequenced was peripheral blood. The CDR3 coding sequence is TGTGCCAGCAGCGTCCGGGACAGCAACACTGAAGCTTTCTTT. Translated, it gives CASSVRDSNTEAFF.